This passage covers 18 T cell receptor beta chains from one sample sequenced in a study of blood T cells in healthy people across ages. It was with a sample-barcoded 5' primer and a J-beta primer mix that a second PCR of roughly 6 to 12 cycles was run. TCRdb reanalysed the 5' RACE reads using MiXCR and keeps one entry per CDR3 protein. The sample includes some 1.4 million distinct CDR3 sequences, 35% to 45% seen only once; the top ten take 7.9%. The sequenced sample was blood. The receptors come from a young woman in good health.

This chain links TRBV6-1 with TRBJ1-1; D not resolved. CDR3 length equals 13 residues. V shed 4 bases and J shed 3 bases, with 9 bases lying between them. The germline CDR1 and CDR2 sequences are MNHNS and SASEGT. The CDR3 DNA is TGTGCCAGCAGTGGGGGTTTTGACACTGAAGCTTTCTTT. Amino acid sequence: CASSGGFDTEAFF.

This sequence joins TRBV5-1 and TRBJ2-5; possibly TRBD2 for D (5 bases). V was trimmed by 0 bases and J by 4 bases, leaving 7 bases between them. CDR1 is SGHRS, CDR2 YFSETQ, per germline. The CDR3 has 13 amino acids. The CDR3: CASSLEEGETQYF. CDR3 sequence (DNA): TGCGCCAGCAGCTTGGAAGAGGGAGAGACCCAGTACTTC.

The chain has TRBV2 and TRBJ1-1; 7 bases line up with TRBD1. CDR1 SNHLY and CDR2 FYNNEI come from the germline V gene. CDR3 length: 13 amino acids. V was pared by 4 bases and J by 4 bases, with 3 bases of the junction left unmatched. CDR3 in amino acids: CASSVRDSTEAFF. The CDR3 region has the DNA TGTGCCAGCAGTGTCCGGGACAGCACTGAAGCTTTCTTT.

The CDR3, as DNA: TGTGCCATCAGTCGGGACAGGGTTAACGAGCAGTACTTC. Amino acids: CAISRDRVNEQYF. The chain links TRBV10-3 to TRBJ2-7, with 9 bases aligning to TRBD1. Unmatched junction bases numbered 4, after V lost 5 bases and J lost 5 bases. Per the germline V gene, CDR1 is ENHRY and CDR2 is SYGVKD. The CDR3 loop spans 13 amino acids.

J is TRBJ2-1 and V is TRBV5-1, with D possibly being TRBD2 (7 bases). The V gene lost 4 bases and the J gene lost 3 bases, with 23 bases spanning the gap. Looked up from germline, CDR1 is SGHRS and CDR2 is YFSETQ. The CDR3 has 18 amino acids. CDR3 sequence: CASSPDLLAGAGYNEQFF. The CDR3 DNA is TGCGCCAGCAGCCCCGACCTACTCGCGGGGGCCGGCTACAATGAGCAGTTCTTC.

This clonotype appeared many times. V gene TRBV7-2 combines with J gene TRBJ1-4, with D uncertain. V was shortened by 1 base and J by 0 bases, with 6 bases between the two germline ends. Germline V gene sequence: CDR1 SGHTA, CDR2 FQGNSA. This CDR3 is 15 amino acids long. The CDR3 DNA reads as TGTGCCAGCAGCTTAGTCCCGGCAACTAATGAAAAACTGTTTTTT. Its translation: CASSLVPATNEKLFF.

The chain carries TRBV12-3 or TRBV12-4 and TRBJ2-1; 12 positions agree with TRBD2. Gene TRBJ2-7 matches the end of the DNA better, so the J call may be wrong. CDR3 length equals 15 residues. CDR3 region: CASTTRLAGDYEQYF. CDR3 sequence (DNA): TGTGCCAGCACTACCCGACTAGCGGGGGACTACGAGCAGTACTTC.

The V gene is TRBV7-9, the J gene TRBJ2-1, with D unclear. V lost 6 bases, J lost 0 bases, and 18 bases lay in between. The CDR3 has 17 amino acids. In germline, CDR1 is SEHNR, CDR2 FQNEAQ (reference sequence). The CDR3: CASSSLFGGSSYNEQFF. The CDR3 DNA follows: TGTGCCAGCAGTTCTCTTTTTGGCGGCAGCTCCTACAATGAGCAGTTCTTC.

The CDR3 bases are TGTGCCAGCAGCCCGCGGGGGAGGACTTCGAACACCGGGGAGCTGTTTTTT. Amino acid sequence: CASSPRGRTSNTGELFF. The rearrangement links TRBV9 to TRBJ2-2, with 7 bases identical to TRBD2. CDR1 and CDR2 (germline): SGDLS, YYNGEE. This CDR3 is 17 amino acids long. Trimming at V came to 4 bases and at J to 0 bases, leaving 9 bases not matched to a gene.

The V call is TRBV7-3, the J call TRBJ2-7; D perhaps matches TRBD1 (7 bases). This CDR3 is built from 14 residues. In germline, CDR1 is SGHTA, CDR2 FQGTGA. The ends were cut back, 3 bases at V and 4 bases at J, with 13 bases in the middle. The CDR3 protein is CASSLTRGDYEQYF. The CDR3 nucleotides read TGTGCCAGCAGCTTGACCAGGGGGGATTACGAGCAGTACTTC.

The CDR3 sequence is CAIDRGQNNEKLFF. In DNA form, the CDR3 reads TGTGCCATCGACAGGGGGCAGAATAATGAAAAACTGTTTTTT. The gene calls are TRBV12-3 or TRBV12-4 and TRBJ1-4; TRBD1 matches at 10 bases. Unmatched junction bases numbered 6, after V lost 10 bases and J lost 4 bases. There are 14 residues in the CDR3.

The chain uses TRBV18 and TRBJ2-3; D remains ambiguous. The CDR3 covers 14 residues. The V and J ends lost 4 bases and 5 bases respectively, with 13 bases between them. The germline V gene encodes CDR1 KGHSH and CDR2 LQKENI. CDR3 residues: CASSRDALKDTQYF. As DNA, the CDR3 is TGTGCCAGCTCACGGGATGCGCTGAAAGATACGCAGTATTTT.

This rearrangement joins TRBV6-6 to TRBJ1-1; weak D call: TRBD1 (5 bases). Trimming removed 2 bases at V and 0 bases at J, with 7 bases between. CDR1 is MNHNY, CDR2 SVGAGI, per germline (reference sequence). This CDR3 has 14 residues. The CDR3, as DNA: TGTGCCAGCAGTTACGACAGCATGAACACTGAAGCTTTCTTT. Its protein product is CASSYDSMNTEAFF.

For the CDR3, the DNA is TGTGCCAGCAGACCCGGAGACAGGGGGACCGGGGAGCTGTTTTTT. Residues: CASRPGDRGTGELFF. The chain joins TRBV6-6 to TRBJ2-2, with 9 bases lining up with TRBD1. This CDR3 has 15 amino acids. Germline lookup yields CDR1 MNHNY and CDR2 SVGAGI (reference sequence). Trimming at V came to 6 bases and at J to 5 bases, leaving 7 bases not matched to a gene.

The chain links TRBV20-1 to TRBJ2-7, with a possible D match to TRBD2 (5 bases). The CDR3 extends over 13 amino acids. V lost 6 bases and J lost 0, with 12 bases in between. CDR1 is DFQATT and CDR2 is SNEGSKA in the germline V gene (reference sequence). The CDR3 DNA follows: TGCAGTGCCAAGATGGGGAGCTCCTACGAGCAGTACTTC. Protein sequence: CSAKMGSSYEQYF.

The rearrangement links TRBV5-1 to TRBJ2-2, with D unclear. V was cut by 3 bases and J by 4 bases, with 10 bases left in between. The germline V gene has CDR1 SGHRS and CDR2 YFSETQ. The CDR3 sequence is 14 residues long. The CDR3: CASSYDGITGELFF. DNA for the CDR3: TGCGCCAGCAGCTATGACGGAATCACCGGGGAGCTGTTTTTT.

In this sample, this clonotype turned up a few times. This rearrangement joins TRBV20-1 to TRBJ2-7; TRBD2 agrees at 8 bases. The CDR3 contains 16 residues. V shed 5 bases, J shed 1 base, and the junction held 13 bases outside the gene matches. Germline CDR1 reads DFQATT; CDR2 reads SNEGSKA (reference sequence). The CDR3 loop reads CSALVQAGAGSYEQYF. CDR3 nucleotide sequence: TGCAGTGCTCTTGTCCAAGCGGGAGCGGGATCCTACGAGCAGTACTTC.

J is TRBJ1-1 and V is TRBV9; a possible D gene is TRBD1 (5 bases). Germline-derived CDR1 and CDR2 are SGDLS and YYNGEE. The CDR3 contains 15 residues. V was cut by 2 bases and J by 7 bases, with 18 bases left in between. The DNA for the CDR3 is TGTGCCAGCAGCGTGGCCTCGGCGGGGCTGATTGAAGCTTTCTTT. Translation gives CASSVASAGLIEAFF.